A selection of T cell receptor beta chains follows, all from one sample in a study of blood T cell repertoires in COVID-19. Clones were read by immunoSEQ multiplex PCR, and TCRdb kept only the in-frame ones, dropping some. The sample holds over 150,000 clones, 85% to 90% seen once. Specimen: PBMCs or T cells enriched from blood (not recorded which). These TCRs come from a middle-aged man who had recovered from COVID-19. CDR3s include the opening cysteine and the closing phenylalanine or tryptophan. The order of the fields is J gene, D gene, V gene, clone size, CDR3 protein, CDR3 DNA. A D gene is named only where the DNA matches it firmly. Rows give clone size only sometimes, using once, few, many, or a class for an expanded clone.

TRBJ1-1 - TRBV7-9 - CASSSLGAWNTEAFF TGTGCCAGCAGCTCCTTAGGGGCCTGGAACACTGAAGCTTTCTTT
TRBJ2-7 TRBD2 TRBV2 - CASQTSGGYEQYF TGTGCCAGCCAGACTAGCGGGGGGTACGAGCAGTACTTC
TRBJ2-3 TRBD2 TRBV10-1 - CAKETSGLRGTDTQYF TGCGCCAAAGAAACTAGCGGGTTACGGGGCACAGATACGCAGTATTTT
TRBJ1-1 TRBD1 TRBV5-4 - CASSELTGQGAVTEAFF TGTGCCAGCAGCGAATTAACGGGACAGGGGGCGGTGACTGAAGCTTTCTTT
TRBJ2-3 TRBD2 TRBV18 - CASSPLGTSASADTQYF TGTGCCAGCTCACCACTAGGGACTAGCGCCAGTGCGGATACGCAGTATTTT
TRBJ1-5 - TRBV5-1 - CASSPQGGGEQPQHF TGCGCCAGCAGCCCACAGGGCGGGGGAGAACAGCCCCAGCATTTT
TRBJ2-1 - TRBV5-1 - CASSLEGLDYNEQFF TGCGCCAGCAGCCTCGAGGGACTTGACTACAATGAGCAGTTCTTC
TRBJ2-7 - TRBV11-2 - CASSSGGSYEQYF TGTGCCAGCAGCTCTGGCGGCTCCTACGAGCAGTACTTC
TRBJ1-1 TRBD1 TRBV7-3 - CASSGDRDGGNTEAFF TGTGCCAGCAGCGGGGACAGGGACGGGGGAAACACTGAAGCTTTCTTT
TRBJ1-5 - TRBV30 - CAWSGPDSALHF TGTGCCTGGAGTGGACCCGACTCGGCCTTGCATTTT
TRBJ1-2 TRBD1 TRBV28 - CASSFAGGRYGYTF TGTGCCAGCAGTTTTGCAGGGGGCAGGTATGGCTACACCTTC
TRBJ1-5 - TRBV18 - CASSQGVYNQPQHF TGTGCCAGCTCACAGGGGGTCTACAATCAGCCCCAGCATTTT
TRBJ2-7 - TRBV30 - CAWSVDRRTYEQYF TGTGCCTGGAGTGTAGACAGGAGGACCTACGAGCAGTACTTC
TRBJ1-2 - TRBV19 - CASSLGREFGYTF TGTGCCAGTAGTCTCGGCAGGGAATTTGGCTACACCTTC
TRBJ1-4 TRBD1 TRBV28 - CAISGTGYEKLFF TGTGCCATCTCCGGGACAGGGTATGAAAAACTGTTTTTT
TRBJ1-1 - TRBV29-1 - CSVVGTEAFF TGCAGCGTTGTGGGGACAGAAGCTTTCTTT
TRBJ2-7 - TRBV19 once CASSMTTTQNEQYF TGTGCCAGTAGTATGACAACGACCCAGAACGAGCAGTACTTC
TRBJ2-3 TRBD2 TRBV13 - CASSGTRKDTQYF TGTGCCAGCAGCGGGACTAGGAAAGATACGCAGTATTTT
TRBJ2-2 TRBD1 TRBV2 - CASSEGGTGISGELFF TGTGCCAGCAGTGAAGGGGGGACAGGGATATCCGGGGAGCTGTTTTTT
TRBJ1-1 TRBD1 TRBV29-1 - CSVGDRANTEAFF TGCAGCGTTGGGGACAGGGCGAACACTGAAGCTTTCTTT
TRBJ2-7 - TRBV30 - CAFDRSYEQYF TGTGCCTTCGACAGGTCCTACGAGCAGTACTTC
TRBJ2-5 - TRBV7-6 - CASSLYRLPDGVRAQYF TGTGCCAGCAGCTTATATCGTTTACCAGACGGGGTCCGGGCCCAGTACTTC
TRBJ1-2 - TRBV3-1/TRBV3-2 few CASSQETGHYGYTF TGTGCCAGCAGCCAAGAAACAGGACACTATGGCTACACCTTC
TRBJ1-1 - TRBV30 - CAWSRGAMNTEAFF TGTGCCTGGTCGCGCGGTGCAATGAACACTGAAGCTTTCTTT
TRBJ1-5 - TRBV19 once CASSTQATNQPQHF TGTGCCAGTAGTACGCAGGCCACCAATCAGCCCCAGCATTTT
TRBJ1-2 TRBD1 TRBV25-1 - CASRGTGYGYTF TGTGCCAGCAGGGGGACAGGGTATGGCTACACCTTC
TRBJ1-6 - TRBV20-1 - CSASGRERNNSPLHF TGCAGTGCTAGTGGGCGGGAAAGGAATAATTCACCCCTCCACTTT
TRBJ2-5 - TRBV15 - CATSRDSLQQETQYF TGTGCCACCAGCAGAGACTCCTTACAACAAGAGACCCAGTACTTC
TRBJ1-5 TRBD1 TRBV9 - CASSEGTASNQPQHF TGTGCCAGCAGCGAGGGGACAGCTAGCAATCAGCCCCAGCATTTT